This TCR beta chain was obtained from a study of Tregs in tolerant kidney transplant recipients. On the study more broadly: Two populations were sorted: CD4+CD8-CD25+CD127- and CD4+CD8-4-1BB+CD40L-. An approximately 3-day belatacept mixed lymphocyte reaction, sometimes plus 5-day graft donor restimulation, preceded CD4+CD25+CD127- sorting. Findings and caveats of the study: Expanding Tregs on activated donor B cells appeared to best identify donor-specific TCRbeta clones.

Turning to this clone: The antigen remains unidentified.

Trimming left V 5 bases short and J 3 bases short, with 12 bases between. Looked up from germline, CDR1 is MNHNS and CDR2 is SASEGT. The CDR3 contains 14 residues. TCRdb keeps only in-frame clones here, not all; method: immunoSEQ multiplex PCR. The repertoire holds over 1,400 clones, with less than 45% as singletons. This chain connects TRBV6-1 to TRBJ2-3, with TRBD2 as a possible D gene (6 bases). The sequencing input was Tregs from blood grown in culture. This sequence was found in a human donor in good health. This chain's CDR3 is CASSRRGGTDTQYF. The CDR3, as DNA: TGTGCCAGCAGTAGAAGAGGAGGGACAGATACGCAGTATTTT.